The source of this TCR beta chain is a study of blood T cell repertoires in COVID-19. Study in general: Samples taken during acute and convalescent COVID-19 were collected in the United States, Italy and Spain. PBMCs, B-cell-depleted T cells, or T cells provided the cDNA or gDNA that made up the material.

Sequencing used immunoSEQ multiplex PCR; TCRdb keeps in-frame clones, though not all of them. The sample contains approximately 30,000 clones, more than 75% of which appear only once. The CDR3 covers 17 residues. Trimming cost V 4 bases and J 2 bases, with 21 bases left between them. Germline lookup yields CDR1 SGHNT and CDR2 YYREEE (reference sequence). The sequenced material came from peripheral blood. The clonotype originates from a woman aged 55-69 years with acute or convalescent COVID-19. The V and J genes are TRBV5-4 and TRBJ1-2; D gene uncertain. The CDR3: CASSPPEGGVKNYGYTF. The CDR3 nucleotides read TGTGCCAGCAGCCCCCCGGAAGGAGGAGTGAAAAACTATGGCTACACCTTC.